This T cell receptor beta chain is drawn from a study of CD8+CD57+ T cells in acquired aplastic anemia. Study details: Sorted CD4+ and CD8+ cells yielded DNA averaging around 3 ug.

The authors sequenced patients whose flow cytometry had shown CD8+CD57+ cell expansion. This CDR3 has 15 amino acids. V shed 3 bases, J shed 5 bases, and the junction held 9 bases outside the gene matches. Germline V CDR1 and CDR2: DFQATT, SNEGSKA (reference sequence). This clonotype was recorded at least ten times. Profiles of TCR beta VDJ and CDR3 were generated from a genomic DNA template. TCRdb fed the reads into MiXCR, producing one record per CDR3 protein. The sample has around 120,000 distinct CDR3 sequences, about 43% seen once. The receptor's source is a human donor with aplastic anemia. The chain has TRBV20-1 and TRBJ2-3, with 9 bases that match TRBD2. Sample: sorted CD4+, CD8+, or CD8+CD57+ T cells (not recorded which) from PBMCs. CDR3 bases: TGCAGTGCTAGGTATGGAGCGGGGGGTCGAGATACGCAGTATTTT. It specifies CSARYGAGGRDTQYF.